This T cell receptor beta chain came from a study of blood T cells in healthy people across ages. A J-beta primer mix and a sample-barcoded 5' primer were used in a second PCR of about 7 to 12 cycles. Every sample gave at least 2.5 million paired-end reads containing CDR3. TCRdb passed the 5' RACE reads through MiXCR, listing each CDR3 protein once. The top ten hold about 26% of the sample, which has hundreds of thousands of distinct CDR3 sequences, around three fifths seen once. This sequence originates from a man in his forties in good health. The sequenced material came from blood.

CDR3 sequence (DNA): TGTGCCAGCAGTATCAATAGCGGGAGATGGACAGATACGCAGTATTTT. This codes for CASSINSGRWTDTQYF. This chain joins TRBV27 and TRBJ2-3; the match to TRBD2 covers 9 bases. Germline V gene sequence: CDR1 MNHEY, CDR2 SMNVEV (reference sequence). The V and J ends lost 5 bases and 3 bases, in that order; junction bases with no gene match: 9. This CDR3 has 16 residues.